The 28 T cell receptor beta chains given below trace back to one sample, sequenced in a study of T cells in Graves' hyperthyroidism and ophthalmopathy. TCR beta CDR3 region amplification was performed from RNA transcripts. The HTBI primer set was used in a first-round RT-PCR of the TCR CDR3. TCRdb called the multiplex PCR reads again in MiXCR, with one record for every CDR3 protein. Of approximately 700,000 distinct CDR3 sequences listed, around 17% are singletons. The sequencing input was blood. The origin of the receptors is a man aged 18 to 30 with Graves' hyperthyroidism.

This clonotype was recorded at least ten times. The chain carries TRBV24-1 and TRBJ2-1, with 10 bases aligning to TRBD1. Germline V lookup: CDR1 KGHDR, CDR2 SFDVKD. This CDR3 spans 15 amino acids. After removal of 0 bases from V and 5 bases from J, the junction contained 0 bases not matched to a gene. CDR3 sequence (DNA): TGTGCCACCAGTGATTTGGGGACAGGGGACAATGAGCAGTTCTTC. This sequence encodes CATSDLGTGDNEQFF.

This clonotype was counted at least ten times. The chain couples TRBV18 to TRBJ2-3; the D is unclear. There are 13 residues in the CDR3. Between the trimmed V and J ends, which lost 7 bases and 2 bases, there was a span of 10 bases. CDR1 is KGHSH and CDR2 is LQKENI in the germline V gene. The CDR3: CASCPRSTDTQYF. The CDR3, as DNA: TGTGCCAGCTGCCCTAGGTCCACAGATACGCAGTATTTT.

In its sample, this clonotype was seen a few times. The chain has TRBV6-5 and TRBJ1-2; D unclear. Looked up from germline, CDR1 is MNHEY and CDR2 is SVGAGI. This CDR3 region has 15 residues. V gave up 0 bases and J gave up 6 bases, with 14 bases separating them. Here the CDR3 DNA reads TGTGCCAGCAGTTACTCGGAATGGGCTGCTGATGGCTACACCTTC. Translated, it gives CASSYSEWAADGYTF.

In its sample, this clonotype was seen many times. The chain employs TRBV10-3 and TRBJ2-2; 9 positions agree with TRBD2. CDR3 length: 17 amino acids. Looked up from germline, CDR1 is ENHRY and CDR2 is SYGVKD. Unmatched junction bases numbered 4, after V lost 0 bases and J lost 2 bases. CDR3 loop: CAISESGLALNTGELFF. The CDR3, as DNA: TGTGCCATCAGTGAGTCGGGACTAGCACTAAACACCGGGGAGCTGTTTTTT.

This clonotype was observed a few times. This chain links TRBV2 with TRBJ1-6; D is unclear. The CDR3 has 16 residues. Germline lookup yields CDR1 SNHLY and CDR2 FYNNEI. With 0 bases removed from V and 3 bases from J, the gap between germline ends came to 9 bases. This CDR3 reads CASSEAGQLYNSPLHF. CDR3 sequence (DNA): TGTGCCAGCAGTGAAGCAGGCCAGCTCTATAATTCACCCCTCCACTTT.

This clonotype was counted ten times or more. This chain connects TRBV28 to TRBJ2-5, with 8 bases aligning to TRBD2. Germline V gives CDR1 MDHEN, CDR2 SYDVKM. This CDR3 region has 12 residues. Unmatched junction bases numbered 3, after V lost 10 bases and J lost 2 bases. CDR3 sequence reads: CATGGGQETQYF. The DNA of the CDR3 is TGTGCCACCGGCGGGGGGCAAGAGACCCAGTACTTC.

This clonotype was picked up many times. The genes are TRBV20-1 and TRBJ2-5; 13 nucleotides agree with TRBD2. The junction had 6 bases not matched to a gene; V was cut back by 5 bases and J by 0 bases. CDR1 and CDR2 from the germline V gene are DFQATT and SNEGSKA (reference sequence). The CDR3 covers 16 residues. CDR3 nucleotides: TGCAGTGCTGATGGGACTAGCGGGAACTACCAAGAGACCCAGTACTTC. Its translation: CSADGTSGNYQETQYF.

With respect to this clonotype: Given a much more abundant clone one base away, this may be a read error. The CDR3 end shows no conserved phenylalanine or tryptophan, and so a read error is likely. V gene TRBV18 combines with J gene TRBJ2-7; D is unclear. V was trimmed by 3 bases and J by 6 bases, leaving 12 bases between them. Germline values: CDR1 KGHSH, CDR2 LQKENI. The CDR3 runs to 13 residues. Here the CDR3 reads CASSPVTWGEQYL. In DNA form, the CDR3 reads TGTGCCAGCTCACCGGTAACTTGGGGCGAGCAGTACCTC.

J is TRBJ2-1 and V is TRBV9; D not resolved. The CDR3 spans 12 residues. Trimming left V 0 bases short and J 5 bases short, with 3 bases between. Germline CDR1 and CDR2: SGDLS and YYNGEE. Here the CDR3 DNA reads TGTGCCAGCAGCGTAGCCAACAATGAGCAGTTCTTC. Amino acids: CASSVANNEQFF. Looking up the rest from reference TRBV9 and TRBJ2-1 gives the full variable domain: DSGVTQTPKHLITATGQRVTLRCSPRSGDLSVYWYQQSLDQGLQFLIQYYNGEERAKGNILERFSAQQFPDLHSELNLSSLELGDSALYFCASSVANNEQFFGPGTRLTVL.

The rearrangement links TRBV5-5 to TRBJ1-1; weak D call: TRBD1 (6 bases). CDR3 length equals 16 residues. V was pared by 4 bases and J by 1 base, with 17 bases between. Germline V gives CDR1 SGHKS, CDR2 YYEKEE (reference sequence). This chain's CDR3 is CASSRTAHRENTEAFF. CDR3 in DNA: TGTGCCAGCAGCCGAACCGCCCACAGGGAGAACACTGAAGCTTTCTTT.

This clonotype appeared many times. The genes are TRBV10-3 and TRBJ1-1, with 9 bases matching TRBD1. The CDR3 sequence is 15 residues long. Germline V gene sequence: CDR1 ENHRY, CDR2 SYGVKD. J gave up 1 base and V 2 bases, and 2 bases lay outside the gene matches. Written as DNA, the CDR3 is TGTGCCATCAGTGAGCCGGGACAGGGGAACACTGAAGCTTTCTTT. Its protein product is CAISEPGQGNTEAFF.

This clonotype came up many times. The J gene is TRBJ2-2, the V gene TRBV6-2 or TRBV6-3, with 8 bases aligning to TRBD1. With 6 bases clipped from V and 6 bases from J, the junction kept 6 bases outside the gene matches. CDR1 MNHEY and CDR2 SVGEGT come from the germline V gene. The CDR3 covers 14 residues. The CDR3 protein is CASRPGQEAGELFF. CDR3 DNA: TGTGCCAGCAGACCGGGACAGGAAGCCGGGGAGCTGTTTTTT.

This clonotype was observed a few times. The rearrangement links TRBV7-3 to TRBJ2-3; TRBD2 matches at 9 bases. The V gene's germline CDR1 is SGHTA and CDR2 FQGTGA. V gave up 5 bases and J gave up 2 bases; unmatched junction bases: 14. The CDR3 covers 18 residues. CDR3 DNA sequence: TGTGCCAGCAGCCCCGGGACTAGCAGGAGGGGTCTCACAGATACGCAGTATTTT. Protein product: CASSPGTSRRGLTDTQYF.

This clonotype has only a few counts. The V gene is TRBV28, the J gene TRBJ1-1; D gene unclear. Germline CDR1 reads MDHEN; CDR2 reads SYDVKM. Between the trimmed V and J ends, which lost 2 bases and 1 base, there was a span of 14 bases. This CDR3 comprises 16 residues. In DNA, the CDR3 is TGTGCCAGCAGTTTAGTTGAGCGCCGGTCGAACACTGAAGCTTTCTTT. Amino acids: CASSLVERRSNTEAFF.

This chain joins TRBV9 and TRBJ2-3, with 7 bases matching TRBD2. Germline V gene lookup returns CDR1 SGDLS and CDR2 YYNGEE. The CDR3 runs 15 residues. Unmatched junction bases numbered 7, after V lost 3 bases and J lost 3 bases. CDR3 protein: CASSASGTVTDTQYF. CDR3 nucleotide sequence: TGTGCCAGCAGCGCGAGCGGGACGGTGACAGATACGCAGTATTTT.

The sample holds many counts of this clonotype. This sequence joins TRBV20-1 and TRBJ2-7; D call uncertain. With 4 bases removed from V and 2 bases from J, the gap between germline ends came to 9 bases. The CDR3 runs to 12 residues. Germline lookup yields CDR1 DFQATT and CDR2 SNEGSKA (reference sequence). The chain's CDR3 is CSAMDVAYEQYF. CDR3 DNA: TGCAGTGCTATGGACGTGGCCTACGAGCAGTACTTC.

In the case of this clonotype: Compared with germline, one end of the junction differs, possibly owing to a read error. The rearrangement links TRBV28 to TRBJ1-6; TRBD1 might be the D (6 bases). CDR1 is MDHEN and CDR2 is SYDVKM in the germline V gene. The CDR3 sequence is 15 residues long. This chain's CDR3 is CASTGVGQPNSPFHF. The CDR3 region has the DNA TGTGCCAGCACCGGGGTCGGACAGCCCAATTCACCCTTCCACTTT.

The V and J genes are TRBV6-5 and TRBJ1-4; 8 bases fit TRBD1. The CDR3 is 19 residues long. After removal of 2 bases from V and 1 base from J, the junction contained 12 bases not matched to a gene. The germline V gene has CDR1 MNHEY and CDR2 SVGAGI. The CDR3 sequence: CASSYAPGQGGETNEKLFF. The CDR3 DNA reads TGTGCCAGCAGTTACGCCCCCGGACAGGGAGGGGAAACTAATGAAAAACTGTTTTTT.

This clonotype has a count of ten or more. The rearrangement joins TRBV12-3 or TRBV12-4 to TRBJ1-2; possibly TRBD1 for D (6 bases). The CDR3 spans 12 residues. Trimming cost V 8 bases and J 10 bases, with 17 bases left between them. The CDR3 sequence: CASAVGASSYTF. CDR3 DNA sequence: TGTGCCAGCGCTGTGGGGGCATCCTCCTACACCTTC.

This clonotype showed up many times. The V call is TRBV18, the J call TRBJ2-5, with D unresolved. The CDR3 runs to 14 residues. CDR1 is KGHSH, CDR2 LQKENI, per germline. Trimming took off 0 bases at V and 5 bases at J, with 10 bases between the two ends. The CDR3 sequence is CASSPPRSYETQYF. The CDR3 DNA sequence: TGTGCCAGCTCACCACCGAGGAGCTACGAGACCCAGTACTTC.

In this sample, this clonotype turned up many times. The chain joins TRBV12-3 or TRBV12-4 to TRBJ2-1, with unresolved D. This CDR3 region has 13 residues. Trimming left V 7 bases short and J 11 bases short, with 18 bases between. CDR3 DNA sequence: TGTGCCAGCATGGGCGACCGATTATTGAAGCAGTTCTTC. Its protein is CASMGDRLLKQFF.

This chain joins TRBV28 and TRBJ2-7; 9 positions match TRBD1. CDR1 and CDR2 (germline): MDHEN, SYDVKM. The CDR3 contains 14 residues. V lost 1 base to trimming and J lost 7 bases; unmatched junction nucleotides: 5. The CDR3 spells CASSLLQGAREQYF. In DNA, the CDR3 is TGTGCCAGCAGTTTATTACAGGGGGCAAGGGAGCAGTACTTC.

The chain combines TRBV5-1 with TRBJ2-7, with TRBD2 matching 7 bases. This CDR3 contains 17 residues. CDR1 is SGHRS and CDR2 is YFSETQ in the germline V gene. V was clipped by 0 bases and J by 0 bases; unmatched bases: 9. CDR3 residues: CASSLDTPGRSSYEQYF. CDR3 DNA sequence: TGCGCCAGCAGCTTGGATACGCCCGGGAGGAGCTCCTACGAGCAGTACTTC.

Ten or more counts support this clonotype. Here the CDR3 DNA reads TGTGCCAGCAGTCGCCCAAGGATAGGCAATCAGCCCCAGCATTTT. This gives the protein CASSRPRIGNQPQHF. The rearrangement links TRBV6-1 to TRBJ1-5; no reliable D call. With 5 bases removed from V and 2 bases from J, the gap between germline ends came to 13 bases. The CDR3 runs to 15 residues. The germline gives CDR1 MNHNS, CDR2 SASEGT.

A few counts support this clonotype. The chain recombines TRBV28 with TRBJ1-4; no definite D call. V was trimmed by 3 bases and J by 0 bases, leaving 5 bases between them. The length of the CDR3 is 14 residues. Germline V gene lookup returns CDR1 MDHEN and CDR2 SYDVKM. In nucleotides, the CDR3 is TGTGCCAGCAGTTTCGGGACAACTAATGAAAAACTGTTTTTT. Amino acid sequence: CASSFGTTNEKLFF.

The rearrangement uses TRBV19 and TRBJ2-1, with 9 bases fitting TRBD2. The CDR3 has 16 residues. V dropped 9 bases and J dropped 2; count of bases not matched to a gene: 11. CDR1 is LNHDA and CDR2 is SQIVND in the germline V gene (reference sequence). The CDR3 protein is CASHRAGGTAYNEQFF. As DNA, the CDR3 is TGTGCCAGCCACCGAGCGGGAGGAACGGCCTACAATGAGCAGTTCTTC.

This clonotype was observed a few times. The chain combines TRBV29-1 with TRBJ2-6; no firm D call. This CDR3 spans 14 amino acids. Trimming stripped 4 bases from V and 2 bases from J, with 9 bases between. CDR1 is SQVTM and CDR2 is ANQGSEA in the germline V gene. The CDR3 protein is CSVVDFPGANVLTF. The CDR3 region has the DNA TGCAGCGTTGTTGACTTCCCTGGGGCCAACGTCCTGACTTTC. Variable domain in full (rest from reference TRBV29-1 and TRBJ2-6): SAVISQKPSRDICQRGTSLTIQCQVDSQVTMMFWYRQQPGQSLTLIATANQGSEATYESGFVIDKFPISRPNLTFSTLTVSNMSPEDSSIYLCSVVDFPGANVLTFGAGSRLTVL.

The rearrangement joins TRBV25-1 to TRBJ1-1; possible D gene TRBD1, 5 bases. Germline V lookup: CDR1 MGHDK, CDR2 SYGVNS. The CDR3 loop spans 12 amino acids. V shed 0 bases and J shed 11 bases, with 10 bases lying between them. The CDR3, as DNA: TGTGCCAGCAGTGAATATGGGGGAGAGGCTTTCTTT. This translates into CASSEYGGEAFF.